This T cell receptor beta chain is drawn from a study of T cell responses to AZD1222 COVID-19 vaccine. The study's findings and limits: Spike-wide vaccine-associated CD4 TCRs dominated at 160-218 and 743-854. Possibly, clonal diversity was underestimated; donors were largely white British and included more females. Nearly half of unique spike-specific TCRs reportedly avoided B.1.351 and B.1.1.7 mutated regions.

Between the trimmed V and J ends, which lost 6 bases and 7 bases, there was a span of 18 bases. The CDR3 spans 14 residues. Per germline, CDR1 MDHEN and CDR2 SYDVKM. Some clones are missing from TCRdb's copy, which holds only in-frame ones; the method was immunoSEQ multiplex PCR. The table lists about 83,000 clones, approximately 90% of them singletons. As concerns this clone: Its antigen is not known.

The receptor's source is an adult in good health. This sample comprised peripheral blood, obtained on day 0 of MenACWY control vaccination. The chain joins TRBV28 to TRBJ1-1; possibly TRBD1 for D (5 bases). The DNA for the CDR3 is TGTGCCAGCAGCCCCCCGGCAGGGCAAGGTGAAGCTTTCTTT. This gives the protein CASSPPAGQGEAFF.